Below, 18 T cell receptor beta chains from the same sample are listed, as sequenced in a study of T cell clonality in common variable immunodeficiency (dated by TCRdb to about 2015). Receptor amplification or capture employed the immunoSEQ multiplex PCR assay. This immuneACCESS table, as held by TCRdb, lists in-frame sequences with V and J called but not all clones. Of the missing ones, under half trace to an unresolved V gene in checked studies; the others have no known cause. For this sample, about 52,000 clones are listed, none of them singletons. The top ten clonotypes cover around 1.8% of the sample. The sample consisted of peripheral blood mononuclear cells. These receptors were obtained from a person aged 18-70 years in good health.

This clone was counted at least ten times. The read comes to an end 3 residues before the CDR3 does, leaving the germline J gene to fill in the end. The chain combines TRBV14 with TRBJ2-1, with D possibly TRBD2 on 5 matching bases. This CDR3 has 16 residues. Germline V gene lookup returns CDR1 SGHDN and CDR2 FVKESK. The V end lost 4 bases, the J end lost 5 bases, and 18 bases lay between the germline ends. CDR3 DNA (partial): TGTGCCAGCAGCCGGTTGGACTCCCTAGGCGACAATGAG. The encoded protein is CASSRLDSLGDNE. The CDR3, in full, reads CASSRLDSLGDNEQFF.

This clone showed up many times. The CDR3 is cut off 3 residues early in the read; its end comes from the germline J gene. V is TRBV7-8 and J is TRBJ2-6, with TRBD1 identical over 9 bases. This CDR3 is built from 16 residues. Germline trimming cut 5 bases from V and 11 bases from J; bases unmatched to any gene: 13. Looked up from germline, CDR1 is SGHVS and CDR2 is FQNEAQ. CDR3 amino acids: CASSPTDRGAGYVLTF. Partial CDR3 DNA: TGTGCCAGCAGCCCGACAGACAGGGGGGCAGGATACGTC. The full variable domain, in which reference TRBV7-8 and TRBJ2-6 provide the parts outside the CDR3, is GAGVSQSPRYKVAKRGQDVALRCDPISGHVSLFWYQQALGQGPEFLTYFQNEAQLDKSGLPSDRFFAERPEGSVSTLKIQRTQQEDSAVYLCASSPTDRGAGYVLTFGAGSRLTVL.

This clone was counted many times. The read is 3 residues too short to cover the CDR3 end, so that end is filled in from the germline J gene. The gene calls are TRBV5-1 and TRBJ2-2; D uncertain. V lost 4 bases, J lost 6 bases, and 16 bases lay in between. Germline-derived CDR1 and CDR2 are SGHRS and YFSETQ. CDR3 length: 15 amino acids. CDR3: CASSPTLMRSGELFF. Partial CDR3 DNA: TGCGCCAGCAGCCCAACTCTTATGCGGTCCGGGGAG.

This clone came up many times. The CDR3 extends 3 residues past the end of the read, so its final part is completed from the germline J gene. The chain recombines TRBV6-2 or TRBV6-3 with TRBJ2-5; 7 bases align to TRBD2. The ends lost 6 bases at V and 2 bases at J; junction bases unmatched: 6. The V gene's germline CDR1 is MNHEY and CDR2 SVGEGT. The CDR3 is made up of 14 amino acids. The CDR3 here is CASSSPGLQETQYF. CDR3 DNA (partial): TGTGCCAGCAGCTCTCCGGGACTACAAGAGACC.

This clone was picked up many times. Coverage ceases 3 residues before the CDR3 finishes, and the germline J gene fills in the end. V usage is TRBV20-1 and J usage is TRBJ2-1; D may be TRBD1 (6 bases). Germline V lookup: CDR1 DFQATT, CDR2 SNEGSKA (reference sequence). Trimming took 3 bases from V and 4 from J, leaving 13 bases between them. CDR3 length: 14 amino acids. CDR3 residues: CSASEPGQYNEQFF. CDR3 bases read: TGCAGTGCTAGTGAACCGGGACAATACAATGAG.

This clone appeared a few times. The CDR3 goes on 3 residues after the read ends, and that part is filled in from the germline J gene. This chain links TRBV30 with TRBJ1-1; D remains ambiguous. This CDR3 is built from 11 residues. V was shortened by 6 bases and J by 1 base, with 6 bases between the two germline ends. From germline, CDR1 is GTSNPN and CDR2 SVGIG (reference sequence). Incomplete CDR3 DNA: TGTGCCTGCAAAGGGAACACTGAA. As protein: CACKGNTE. The CDR3 in its entirety is CACKGNTEAFF.

With regard to this clone: The read halts 3 residues ahead of the CDR3 end, with the missing end drawn from the germline J gene. This chain connects TRBV20-1 to TRBJ2-3, with 8 nucleotides matching TRBD1. CDR1 is DFQATT, CDR2 SNEGSKA, per germline (reference sequence). The CDR3 has 15 amino acids. CDR3 DNA, as far as it was read: TGCAGTGCTAGAGATTTGGGCAGGGGGCAAGAGACG. Translation gives CSARDLGRGQET. The full-length CDR3 reads as CSARDLGRGQETQYF.

This clone has only a few counts. The CDR3 here is CASSWHREGNEQYF. CDR3 DNA, as far as it was read: TGTGCCAGCAGCTGGCACAGGGAGGGAAACGAG. The chain joins TRBV7-9 to TRBJ2-7; the D gene is possibly TRBD2 (7 bases). The read gets to within 3 residues of the CDR3 end, and the germline J gene fills in the rest. V lost 4 bases and J lost 5, with 15 bases in between. Germline loops: CDR1 SEHNR, CDR2 FQNEAQ (reference sequence). This CDR3 spans 14 amino acids.

This clone has ten or more counts. Sequencing ends 3 residues short of the CDR3 end; the germline J gene provides the rest. The chain couples TRBV19 to TRBJ2-1, with 8 bases that match TRBD2. The V and J ends lost 10 bases and 8 bases, in that order; junction bases with no gene match: 10. The CDR3 sequence is 13 residues long. CDR1 and CDR2 from the germline V gene are LNHDA and SQIVND (reference sequence). The DNA read from the CDR3 is TGTGCCACCTTAGCGGGGAGGTCGGATGAG. Translating it yields CATLAGRSDE. The full-length CDR3 reads as CATLAGRSDEQFF.

In its sample, this clone was seen many times. Read data end 3 residues before the CDR3 end; the end is taken from the germline J gene. The chain has TRBV12-3 or TRBV12-4 and TRBJ1-5, with 7 bases that match TRBD1. The CDR3 totals 14 residues. After removal of 5 bases from V and 3 bases from J, the junction contained 4 bases not matched to a gene. The CDR3: CASSPGTDNQPQHF. The CDR3 bases that were read are TGTGCCAGCAGTCCCGGGACAGACAATCAGCCC.

Only a few counts were recorded for this clone. An end of the junction differs from the germline gene, which may be a read error. Read coverage stops 3 residues before the CDR3 terminus; the germline J gene supplies the remainder. This rearrangement joins TRBV7-9 to TRBJ1-3; 8 bases are shared with TRBD1. This CDR3 is 15 amino acids long. Germline lookup yields CDR1 SEHNR and CDR2 FQNEAQ (reference sequence). The sequenced part of the CDR3 DNA is TGTGCCAGCAGCTCGACAGGGGAATTTGGAGACACC. It translates to CASSSTGEFGDT. The CDR3, in full, reads CASSSTGEFGDTIYF.

This clone was recorded many times. The CDR3 end is not reached by the read, which stops 3 residues before it; the germline J gene fills it in. The rearrangement uses TRBV3-1 (or the pseudogene TRBV3-2) and TRBJ2-1; D remains ambiguous. The CDR3 totals 15 residues. V shed 4 bases and J shed 5 bases, with 15 bases lying between them. Germline V CDR1 and CDR2: LGHDT, YNNKEL (reference sequence). CDR3 residues: CASSPDIGWHNEQFF. Incomplete CDR3 DNA: TGTGCCAGCAGCCCAGACATAGGGTGGCACAATGAG.

This clone was detected ten times or more. The observed sequence ends 3 residues before the CDR3 terminus, with the missing tail filled in from the germline J gene. The chain combines TRBV7-9 with TRBJ1-2; 8 positions agree with TRBD1. The CDR3 loop spans 14 amino acids. CDR1 and CDR2 (germline): SEHNR, FQNEAQ (reference sequence). CDR3 sequence reads: CASSLTGGTWGYTF. The part of the CDR3 DNA that was read is TGTGCCAGCAGCTTAACAGGGGGTACTTGGGGC.

This clone was found many times. Coverage ceases 3 residues before the CDR3 finishes, and the germline J gene fills in the end. This chain connects TRBV6-2 or TRBV6-3 to TRBJ2-7; 7 positions match TRBD1. From germline, CDR1 is MNHEY and CDR2 SVGEGT. This CDR3 contains 14 residues. V shed 6 bases, J shed 4 bases, and the junction held 9 bases outside the gene matches. Partial CDR3 DNA: TGTGCCAGCAGACCCACAGGGGTTGTTTACGAG. Translation gives CASRPTGVVYE. The full CDR3 is CASRPTGVVYEQYF.

As to this clone: The read ends 3 residues shy of where the CDR3 ends; the end is completed using the germline J gene. V usage is TRBV7-8 and J usage is TRBJ2-2, with TRBD2 matching over 12 bases. The CDR3 is 17 residues long. Unmatched junction bases numbered 6, after V lost 1 base and J lost 6 bases. Germline lookup yields CDR1 SGHVS and CDR2 FQNEAQ. The CDR3 DNA, read in part, is TGTGCCAGCAGCTTAGGGACTAGCGGGGAGGTTCCCGGGGAG. Residues: CASSLGTSGEVPGE. The whole CDR3 is CASSLGTSGEVPGELFF. Based on the CDR3 plus reference TRBV7-8 and TRBJ2-2, the full variable domain is GAGVSQSPRYKVAKRGQDVALRCDPISGHVSLFWYQQALGQGPEFLTYFQNEAQLDKSGLPSDRFFAERPEGSVSTLKIQRTQQEDSAVYLCASSLGTSGEVPGELFFGEGSRLTVL.

This clone was counted many times. The read terminates 3 residues before the CDR3 end, so the remaining end is supplied by the germline J gene. The chain joins TRBV7-9 to TRBJ1-6, with unresolved D. This CDR3 contains 15 residues. Germline CDR1 SEHNR, CDR2 FQNEAQ (reference sequence). The V gene lost 3 bases and the J gene lost 6 bases, with 12 bases spanning the gap. The part of the CDR3 DNA that was read is TGTGCCAGCAGCTTGAGCGGGGTCGGTAATTCACCC. Its protein is CASSLSGVGNSP. The whole CDR3 sequence is CASSLSGVGNSPLHF.

This clone turned up a few times. The sequenced fragment ends 3 residues before the CDR3 boundary, so the rest is inferred from the germline J gene. V usage is TRBV7-2 and J usage is TRBJ2-3; 13 bases agree with TRBD2. The CDR3 contains 15 residues. Germline V CDR1 and CDR2: SGHTA, FQGNSA. CDR3 in amino acids: CASRPGLAGWETQYF. CDR3 DNA, as far as it was read: TGTGCCAGCAGACCGGGACTAGCGGGATGGGAGACG.

This clone came up a few times. The read ends 3 residues early relative to the CDR3; the germline J gene fills the gap. The rearrangement uses TRBV6-2 or TRBV6-3 and TRBJ1-2; D possibly corresponds to TRBD1 (5 bases). This CDR3 comprises 15 residues. Germline V lookup: CDR1 MNHEY, CDR2 SVGEGT. CDR3 DNA (partial): TGTGCCAGCAGCTTTACGAGGGGATCCTACAATGAC. Translated: CASSFTRGSYND. The full CDR3 is CASSFTRGSYNDYTF.